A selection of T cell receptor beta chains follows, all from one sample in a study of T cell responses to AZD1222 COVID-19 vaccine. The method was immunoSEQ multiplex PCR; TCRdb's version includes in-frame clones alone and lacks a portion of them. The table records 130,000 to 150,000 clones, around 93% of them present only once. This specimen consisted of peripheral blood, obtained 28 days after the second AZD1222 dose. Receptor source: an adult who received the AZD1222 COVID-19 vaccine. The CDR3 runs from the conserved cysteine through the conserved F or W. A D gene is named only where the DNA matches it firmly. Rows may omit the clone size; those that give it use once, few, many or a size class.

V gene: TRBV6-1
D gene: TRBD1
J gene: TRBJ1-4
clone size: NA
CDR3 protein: CASSEAGQANEKLFF
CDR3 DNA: TGTGCCAGCAGTGAAGCGGGACAGGCTAATGAAAAACTGTTTTTT

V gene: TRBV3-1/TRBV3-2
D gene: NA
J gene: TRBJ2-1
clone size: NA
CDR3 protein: CASSQSGSYNEQFF
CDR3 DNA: TGTGCCAGCAGTCAAAGCGGCTCCTACAATGAGCAGTTCTTC

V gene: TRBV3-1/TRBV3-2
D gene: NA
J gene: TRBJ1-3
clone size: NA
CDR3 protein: CASSQLANSGNTIYF
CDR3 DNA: TGTGCCAGCAGCCAATTGGCAAACTCTGGAAACACCATATATTTT

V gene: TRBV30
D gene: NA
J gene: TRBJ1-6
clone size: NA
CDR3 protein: CAWSIQGADSPLHF
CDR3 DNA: TGTGCCTGGAGTATCCAGGGAGCAGATTCACCCCTCCACTTT

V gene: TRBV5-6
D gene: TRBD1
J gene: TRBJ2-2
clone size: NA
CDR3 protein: CASSFRQGRGTGELFF
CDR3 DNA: TGTGCCAGCAGCTTTAGACAGGGACGGGGCACCGGGGAGCTGTTTTTT

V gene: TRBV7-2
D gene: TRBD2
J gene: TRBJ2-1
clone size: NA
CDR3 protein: CASSWGSSGRIGTYNEQFF
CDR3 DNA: TGTGCCAGCAGTTGGGGGTCTAGCGGGAGGATTGGAACCTACAATGAGCAGTTCTTC

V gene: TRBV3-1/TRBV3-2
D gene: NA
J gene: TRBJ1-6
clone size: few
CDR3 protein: CASSRTDNSPLHF
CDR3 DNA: TGTGCCAGCAGCCGGACAGATAATTCACCCCTCCACTTT

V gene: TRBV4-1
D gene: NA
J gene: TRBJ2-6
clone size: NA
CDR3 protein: CASSQLPSGTGANVLTF
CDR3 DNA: TGCGCCAGCAGCCAGCTCCCATCAGGGACTGGGGCCAACGTCCTGACTTTC

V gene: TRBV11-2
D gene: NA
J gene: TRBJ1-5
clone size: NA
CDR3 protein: CASSLSAGSNQPQHF
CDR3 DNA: TGTGCCAGCAGCTTAAGCGCTGGAAGCAATCAGCCCCAGCATTTT

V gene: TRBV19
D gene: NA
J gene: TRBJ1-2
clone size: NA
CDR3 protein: CASSIRGGYTF
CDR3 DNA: TGTGCCAGTAGTATAAGGGGCGGCTACACCTTC

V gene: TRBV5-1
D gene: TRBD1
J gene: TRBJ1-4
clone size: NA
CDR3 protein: CASSLGAREGAGEKLFF
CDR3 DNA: TGCGCCAGCAGCTTGGGTGCCAGGGAGGGGGCTGGGGAAAAACTGTTTTTT

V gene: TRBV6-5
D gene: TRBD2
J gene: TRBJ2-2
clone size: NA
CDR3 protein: CASSGGEDTGELFF
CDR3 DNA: TGTGCCAGCAGCGGGGGGGAGGACACCGGGGAGCTGTTTTTT

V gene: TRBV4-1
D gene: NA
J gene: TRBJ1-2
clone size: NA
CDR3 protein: CASSHNRDLTDYGYTF
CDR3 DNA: TGCGCCAGCAGCCATAACCGGGACCTTACAGACTATGGCTACACCTTC

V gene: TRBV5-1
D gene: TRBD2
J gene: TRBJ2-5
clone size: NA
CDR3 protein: CASSRTSGGRYQETQYF
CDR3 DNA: TGCGCCAGCAGCAGGACTAGCGGGGGAAGGTACCAAGAGACCCAGTACTTC

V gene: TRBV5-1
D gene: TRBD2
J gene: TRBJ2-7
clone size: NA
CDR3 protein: CASSAGTSGREEQYF
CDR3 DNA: TGCGCCAGCAGCGCGGGGACTAGCGGGCGAGAAGAGCAGTACTTC

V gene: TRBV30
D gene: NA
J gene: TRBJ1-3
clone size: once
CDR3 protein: CACRPGQTVGSGNTIYF
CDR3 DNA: TGTGCCTGTCGGCCGGGGCAGACGGTGGGCTCTGGAAACACCATATATTTT

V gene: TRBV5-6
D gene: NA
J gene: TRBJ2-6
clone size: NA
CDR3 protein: CASSFPTVDGGANVLTF
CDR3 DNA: TGTGCCAGCAGCTTCCCGACAGTTGATGGTGGGGCCAACGTCCTGACTTTC

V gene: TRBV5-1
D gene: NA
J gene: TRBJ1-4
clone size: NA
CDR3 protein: CASSLWGVEDEKLFF
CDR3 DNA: TGCGCCAGCAGCTTGTGGGGGGTGGAAGATGAAAAACTGTTTTTT

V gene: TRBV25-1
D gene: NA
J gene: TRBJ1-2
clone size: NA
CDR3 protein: CASSETSGKTYGYTF
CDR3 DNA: TGTGCCAGCAGTGAAACCTCCGGGAAGACTTATGGCTACACCTTC

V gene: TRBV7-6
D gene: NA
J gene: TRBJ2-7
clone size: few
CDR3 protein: CASSPRGYGGAYEQYF
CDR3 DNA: TGTGCCAGCAGCCCCCGTGGGTACGGCGGTGCCTACGAGCAGTACTTC